These 25 T cell receptor beta chains were sequenced from one sample in a study of blood T cell repertoires in COVID-19. Assay used: immunoSEQ multiplex PCR; TCRdb lists only in-frame clones, some missing. The profile shows some 43,000 clones, approximately 80% of them singletons. The specimen sequenced was peripheral blood. These receptor sequences come from a woman aged 55-69 years with acute or convalescent COVID-19.

CDR3 DNA sequence: TGTGCCAGCAGTCCCTATGACACAACAACTAATGAAAAACTGTTTTTT. Amino acid sequence: CASSPYDTTTNEKLFF. This chain joins TRBV11-2 and TRBJ1-4, with D hard to call. CDR1 and CDR2 from the germline V gene are SGHAT and FQNNGV. The CDR3 consists of 16 residues. V was cut by 6 bases and J by 0 bases, with 14 bases left in between.

The chain is built from TRBV19 and TRBJ2-1, with D tentatively TRBD2 (6 bases). In germline, CDR1 is LNHDA, CDR2 SQIVND (reference sequence). This CDR3 comprises 15 residues. Between the trimmed V and J ends, which lost 1 base and 8 bases, there was a span of 15 bases. CDR3 protein: CASSIVPSPSDEQFF. CDR3 sequence (DNA): TGTGCCAGTAGTATAGTCCCTTCACCTAGCGATGAGCAGTTCTTC.

The chain has TRBV12-3 or TRBV12-4 and TRBJ1-1, with 7 bases identical to TRBD1. The CDR3 length is 13 residues. J was trimmed by 7 bases and V by 6 bases; bases with no gene match: 8. The CDR3: CASRDGTVNEAFF. The CDR3 region has the DNA TGTGCCAGCAGGGACGGGACAGTTAATGAAGCTTTCTTT.

The rearrangement links TRBV11-2 to TRBJ1-1, with TRBD1 matching over 8 bases. From germline, CDR1 is SGHAT and CDR2 FQNNGV. This CDR3 has 12 amino acids. J gave up 7 bases and V 6 bases, and 4 bases lay outside the gene matches. CDR3 region: CASRGQGSEAFF. The CDR3 DNA is TGTGCCAGCAGAGGACAGGGAAGTGAAGCTTTCTTT.

This clone was observed a few times. At the DNA level, this CDR3 is encoded by other sequences in the same sample as well. The chain has TRBV2 and TRBJ1-2; TRBD1 aligns across 9 bases. Germline V CDR1 and CDR2: SNHLY, FYNNEI. The CDR3 length is 14 residues. The V and J ends lost 7 bases and 5 bases, in that order; junction bases with no gene match: 8. The CDR3 coding sequence is TGTGCCAGCACCTTGACAGGGGGTGGGTATGGCTACACCTTC. Protein: CASTLTGGGYGYTF.

The chain joins TRBV4-3 to TRBJ1-1; TRBD1 matches at 9 bases. Per germline, CDR1 LGHNA and CDR2 YSLEER. This CDR3 has 13 amino acids. V gave up 4 bases and J gave up 4 bases; unmatched junction bases: 1. CDR3 residues: CASSLDRGTEAFF. As DNA, the CDR3 is TGCGCCAGCAGCCTGGACAGGGGCACTGAAGCTTTCTTT.

The genes are TRBV7-3 and TRBJ2-1, with 8 bases lining up with TRBD2. Losses at the gene ends were 4 bases for V and 5 bases for J; bases not matched to a gene: 7. The CDR3 runs 15 residues. The germline V gene has CDR1 SGHTA and CDR2 FQGTGA. CDR3 coding DNA: TGTGCCAGCAGCTACCGGGGGGGCGAGGACAATGAGCAGTTCTTC. Translated: CASSYRGGEDNEQFF.

The V gene is TRBV6-5, the J gene TRBJ1-1; 8 bases match TRBD1. The trim removed 2 bases at V and 4 bases at J, leaving 3 bases unmatched. In germline, CDR1 is MNHEY, CDR2 SVGAGI. The CDR3 runs 14 residues. CDR3 coding DNA: TGTGCCAGCAGTTACGGACAGGGAGGCACTGAAGCTTTCTTT. Translation gives CASSYGQGGTEAFF.

The chain's CDR3 is CASRTEVEGYTF. CDR3 bases: TGTGCCAGCAGGACCGAGGTAGAAGGCTACACCTTC. The genes are TRBV6-5 and TRBJ1-2; D remains ambiguous. Trimming removed 6 bases from V and 8 bases from J, with 13 bases in between. The CDR3 has 12 residues. Germline CDR1 MNHEY, CDR2 SVGAGI.

This clone was seen only a few times. The chain joins TRBV3-1 (or the pseudogene TRBV3-2) to TRBJ2-7, with TRBD1 matching 8 bases. The germline CDR1 and CDR2 sequences are LGHDT and YNNKEL (reference sequence). V lost 4 bases, J lost 4 bases, and 15 bases stayed unmatched. This CDR3 contains 17 residues. CDR3 residues: CASSPLGQGAGVYEQYF. The CDR3 nucleotides read TGTGCCAGCAGCCCTCTCGGACAGGGCGCAGGCGTTTACGAGCAGTACTTC.

J is TRBJ2-7 and V is TRBV5-4, with D perhaps TRBD1 (5 bases). The length of the CDR3 is 13 residues. V was pared by 4 bases and J by 3 bases, with 11 bases between. Germline V gives CDR1 SGHNT, CDR2 YYREEE (reference sequence). CDR3 in amino acids: CASSGRVGYEQYF. DNA for the CDR3: TGTGCCAGCAGCGGCAGGGTCGGCTACGAGCAGTACTTC.

The chain combines TRBV5-4 with TRBJ2-3, with D possibly TRBD2 on 6 matching bases. Deletions cut 4 bases from V and 2 bases from J, with 17 bases between. The CDR3 is 16 residues long. Germline lookup yields CDR1 SGHNT and CDR2 YYREEE (reference sequence). The DNA for the CDR3 is TGTGCCAGCAGCCGGAACTTGGGGGGAACCACAGATACGCAGTATTTT. Translation: CASSRNLGGTTDTQYF.

J is TRBJ1-1 and V is TRBV20-1, with D tentatively TRBD1 (5 bases). Germline V gene lookup returns CDR1 DFQATT and CDR2 SNEGSKA (reference sequence). V lost 3 bases to trimming and J lost 1 base, with 12 bases between them. The CDR3 totals 14 residues. The CDR3 DNA reads as TGCAGTGCTAGTATCAGAGACAGGAACACTGAAGCTTTCTTT. It specifies CSASIRDRNTEAFF.

The rearrangement uses TRBV2 and TRBJ2-7; a possible D gene is TRBD1 (6 bases). This CDR3 has 15 residues. Germline-derived CDR1 and CDR2 are SNHLY and FYNNEI. Trimming removed 7 bases from V and 0 bases from J, with 16 bases in between. CDR3 nucleotide sequence: TGTGCCAGCAACCCCCGGGACAAGAACTCCTACGAGCAGTACTTC. Translation gives CASNPRDKNSYEQYF.

The CDR3 DNA follows: TGTGCCAGTACAGACAGGGGCACCTACAATGAGCAGTTCTTC. It codes for CASTDRGTYNEQFF. The rearrangement joins TRBV19 to TRBJ2-1, with TRBD1 identical over 8 bases. Germline V gene data show CDR1 as LNHDA and CDR2 as SQIVND (reference sequence). The length of the CDR3 is 14 residues. V shed 7 bases and J 2 bases; nucleotides not matched to a gene: 4.

V gene TRBV6-2 or TRBV6-3 combines with J gene TRBJ2-1, with TRBD1 matching over 11 bases. CDR3 size: 16 residues. In germline, CDR1 is MNHEY, CDR2 SVGEGT. The V and J ends lost 0 bases and 2 bases, in that order; junction bases with no gene match: 0. This CDR3 reads CASSYSGQGAYNEQFF. The CDR3 nucleotides read TGTGCCAGCAGTTACTCGGGACAGGGGGCCTACAATGAGCAGTTCTTC.

The CDR3 nucleotides read TGTGCCAGCAGCCGCCGCCTGGGTACTACCTACAATGAGCAGTTCTTC. This encodes CASSRRLGTTYNEQFF. The rearrangement links TRBV9 to TRBJ2-1; no definite D call. This CDR3 spans 16 amino acids. Germline CDR1 and CDR2: SGDLS and YYNGEE. V lost 4 bases and J 2 bases, leaving 16 bases between the germline ends.

V gene TRBV29-1 combines with J gene TRBJ2-7; 7 bases fit TRBD1. Germline V gene data show CDR1 as SQVTM and CDR2 as ANQGSEA. The V segment lost 6 bases and the J segment 2 bases; nucleotides outside the gene matches: 4. This CDR3 has 12 amino acids. CDR3 amino acids: CSVTGQTYEQYF. CDR3 DNA sequence: TGCAGCGTCACGGGACAGACCTACGAGCAGTACTTC.

V is TRBV24-1 and J is TRBJ2-1, with TRBD1 matching over 8 bases. The CDR3 is 14 amino acids. V shed 9 bases and J 3 bases; nucleotides not matched to a gene: 6. Germline V gene lookup returns CDR1 KGHDR and CDR2 SFDVKD. CDR3 protein: CATSGQGFYNEQFF. CDR3 DNA: TGTGCCACCTCAGGACAGGGCTTCTACAATGAGCAGTTCTTC.

This sequence joins TRBV19 and TRBJ1-1, with 7 bases aligning to TRBD1. The CDR3 covers 13 residues. Trimming at V came to 3 bases and at J to 5 bases, leaving 3 bases not matched to a gene. The germline gives CDR1 LNHDA, CDR2 SQIVND (reference sequence). The CDR3 coding sequence is TGTGCCAGTAGTATGACCAGGGGGACTGAAGCTTTCTTT. Translated: CASSMTRGTEAFF.

The J gene is TRBJ2-1, the V gene TRBV9; D is perhaps TRBD1 (6 bases). V was trimmed by 3 bases and J by 10 bases, leaving 11 bases between them. The CDR3 is 12 amino acids. Germline CDR1 reads SGDLS; CDR2 reads YYNGEE. CDR3 loop: CASSEQGNEQFF. Written as DNA, the CDR3 is TGTGCCAGCAGCGAACAGGGTAACGAGCAGTTCTTC.

In its sample, this clone was seen many times. The chain uses TRBV6-2 or TRBV6-3 and TRBJ1-5; D is undetermined. The V end lost 4 bases, the J end lost 2 bases, and 9 bases lay between the germline ends. This CDR3 contains 14 residues. In germline, CDR1 is MNHEY, CDR2 SVGEGT. In DNA, the CDR3 is TGTGCCAGCAGTTCGGCGGCGGGCAATCAGCCCCAGCATTTT. This encodes CASSSAAGNQPQHF.

The chain combines TRBV7-2 with TRBJ2-1; a weak D match, TRBD2 (5 bases). Germline V lookup: CDR1 SGHTA, CDR2 FQGNSA. The CDR3 totals 14 residues. V lost 4 bases and J lost 7, with 14 bases in between. CDR3 sequence: CASSSTDGVNEQFF. CDR3 nucleotide sequence: TGTGCCAGCAGCTCCACGGACGGGGTGAATGAGCAGTTCTTC.

The V call is TRBV6-2 or TRBV6-3, the J call TRBJ1-5; D might be TRBD1 (6 bases). V lost 5 bases and J 5 bases, leaving 16 bases between the germline ends. The CDR3 length is 15 residues. Germline loops: CDR1 MNHEY, CDR2 SVGEGT. The CDR3 sequence is CASSTTTDSYQPQHF. CDR3 in DNA: TGTGCCAGCAGTACCACTACGGACAGTTATCAGCCCCAGCATTTT.

Comments on this clone: The same CDR3 arises from other DNA sequences in this sample as well. V and J are TRBV9 and TRBJ2-1; D gene unclear. This CDR3 has 13 amino acids. Germline loops: CDR1 SGDLS, CDR2 YYNGEE. V lost 2 bases and J lost 0, with 3 bases in between. Here the CDR3 DNA reads TGTGCCAGCAGCGTCGGCTCCTACAATGAGCAGTTCTTC. Protein: CASSVGSYNEQFF.